This T cell receptor beta chain appears in the sequencing data of a study of CD8 T cells in ankylosing spondylitis. This clonotype was counted at least ten times. MiXCR was run by TCRdb on the 5' RACE reads, yielding one entry per CDR3 protein. The table shows more than 150,000 distinct CDR3 sequences, with 15% to 20% occurring only once. The germline V gene has CDR1 SGHDN and CDR2 FVKESK. This CDR3 contains 15 residues. V dropped 5 bases and J dropped 5; count of bases not matched to a gene: 10. J is TRBJ2-3 and V is TRBV14; 7 bases match TRBD1. Material: blood, either unsorted or a sorted T cell fraction (not recorded which). The receptor comes from a male donor under 30 with ankylosing spondylitis or in good health (not recorded which). CDR3 sequence reads: CASSRRLAGGDTQYF. As DNA, the CDR3 is TGTGCCAGCAGCAGACGCCTAGCAGGGGGAGATACGCAGTATTTT.